This T cell receptor beta chain stems from a study of cytomegalovirus exposure and HLA in healthy donors. This clone was seen just once. 13 Jbeta primers and 60 Vbeta primers were used for the PCR. This table comes from immunoSEQ multiplex PCR, and its TCRdb copy is limited to in-frame clones, with some not included. The sample holds about 180,000 clones, 82% seen once. Germline CDR1 and CDR2: MDHEN and SYDVKM. With V trimmed by 6 bases and J by 0 bases, 3 bases remained unmatched. This CDR3 region has 14 residues. The chain combines TRBV28 with TRBJ2-7; 9 bases are a match to TRBD1. The sequence derives from a man aged 35 to 55 in good health and CMV-seronegative. Material for sequencing was PBMCs. CDR3 DNA: TGTGCCAGCAGGGGGACAGGGCGCTCCTACGAGCAGTACTTC. This encodes CASRGTGRSYEQYF.